This T cell receptor beta chain originates from a study of CD8 T cells in ankylosing spondylitis. General study results and limits: Reportedly, disease-linked clones are significantly enriched in ankylosing spondylitis patients' matched synovial fluid. Seemingly characteristic of ankylosing spondylitis blood was a TCR beta motif consisting of about 8 highly homologous variants. Within peripheral blood, clones linked to disease were CD8+ and relatively rare.

Trimming shortened V by 2 bases and J by 5 bases, and 9 bases separated the two germline ends. This CDR3 is built from 14 residues. Per the germline V gene, CDR1 is MNHEY and CDR2 is SVGEGT. Using its own MiXCR run on the 5' RACE reads, TCRdb lists one record per CDR3 protein. This table holds about 440,000 distinct CDR3 sequences, about 15% found once. To note about this clonotype: The antigen is not known.

The chain has TRBV6-2 or TRBV6-3 and TRBJ2-2; TRBD2 is a possible D gene (5 bases). The sequence was obtained from a male donor with ankylosing spondylitis. Specimen: blood, either unsorted or a sorted T cell fraction (not recorded which). CDR3 nucleotides: TGTGCCAGCAGTTACAAGCGAGGGACCGGGGAGCTGTTTTTT. It yields the protein CASSYKRGTGELFF.